Following are 15 T cell receptor beta chains from one sample sequenced in a study of quantifying T cell responses using KT2 cells. Study-wide context: TCR alpha and beta constant-region primers primed reverse transcription of RNA.

An oligo carrying a UMI was ligated to the cDNA 3' end. The first PCR ran roughly 4 cycles with an equimolar RC1.1 and RC1.2 beta primer mix. TCRdb itself ran the UMI-ligation and nested PCR reads through MiXCR, one entry per CDR3 protein. The sample includes tens of thousands of distinct CDR3 sequences, 6% to 9.5% of them seen just once. The sequencing sample was made of PBMCs spiked with cells of the T cell clone KT2. These TCRs come from a human donor.

Worth noting for this clonotype: Since a much larger clone is just one base distant, this may be a read error. The chain employs TRBV25-1 and TRBJ1-1; D call uncertain. The ends were cut back, 7 bases at V and 1 base at J, with 10 bases in the middle. The germline V gene has CDR1 MGHDK and CDR2 SYGVNS. The length of the CDR3 is 13 residues. CDR3 loop: CASTQARNTEAFF. CDR3 in DNA: TGTGCCAGCACCCAAGCGCGGAACACTGAAGCTTTCTTT.

This clonotype showed up just a few times. V and J are TRBV28 and TRBJ2-7; 7 bases align to TRBD1. Germline CDR1 is MDHEN and CDR2 is SYDVKM. Germline trimming cut 4 bases from V and 5 bases from J; bases unmatched to any gene: 5. The CDR3 length is 13 residues. The CDR3 DNA reads TGTGCCAGCAGTTCAGGGACAGATCACGAGCAGTACTTC. Amino acids: CASSSGTDHEQYF.

Ten or more counts support this clonotype. One junction end disagrees with the germline gene, perhaps due to a read error. V is TRBV29-1 and J is TRBJ1-1; D gene ambiguous. There are 13 residues in the CDR3. In germline, CDR1 is SQVTM, CDR2 ANQGSEA. This CDR3 is CSGERAMNTEAFF. Written as DNA, the CDR3 is TGCAGCGGTGAAAGGGCAATGAACACTGAAGCTTTCTTT.

This clonotype has a handful of counts. The V and J genes are TRBV6-2 or TRBV6-3 and TRBJ2-7, with 8 bases aligning to TRBD2. Per germline, CDR1 MNHEY and CDR2 SVGEGT. The ends lost 0 bases at V and 6 bases at J; junction bases unmatched: 7. The CDR3 length is 15 residues. CDR3 nucleotide sequence: TGTGCCAGCAGTTACTCGAGCAGCGGGAGTGTCGAGCAGTACTTC. Protein: CASSYSSSGSVEQYF.

The V and J genes are TRBV5-1 and TRBJ2-3, with D unresolved. CDR1 is SGHRS, CDR2 YFSETQ, per germline. Between the trimmed V and J ends, which lost 4 bases and 0 bases, there was a span of 12 bases. CDR3 length equals 15 residues. Written as DNA, the CDR3 is TGCGCCAGCAGCGTGGGTAGTGCGAGCACAGATACGCAGTATTTT. Translation: CASSVGSASTDTQYF. The full variable domain, in which reference TRBV5-1 and TRBJ2-3 provide the parts outside the CDR3, is KAGVTQTPRYLIKTRGQQVTLSCSPISGHRSVSWYQQTPGQGLQFLFEYFSETQRNKGNFPGRFSGRQFSNSRSEMNVSTLELGDSALYLCASSVGSASTDTQYFGPGTRLTVL.

In its sample, this clonotype ranks as medium-sized. V usage is TRBV12-3 or TRBV12-4 and J usage is TRBJ1-1; tentatively, D is TRBD1 (5 bases). Trimming removed 3 bases from V and 4 bases from J, with 6 bases in between. CDR3 length: 12 amino acids. CDR3 nucleotides: TGTGCCAGCAGTTTCGGGGGCACTGAAGCTTTCTTT. Translation gives CASSFGGTEAFF.

The J gene is TRBJ1-1, the V gene TRBV3-1, with D possibly being TRBD1 (5 bases). Trimming stripped 0 bases from V and 10 bases from J, with 15 bases between. Germline assignment: CDR1 LGHDT and CDR2 YNNKEL (reference sequence). The CDR3 has 14 amino acids. CDR3 nucleotides: TGTGCCAGCAGCCAAGATCTGGACCTTGGGGGAGCTTTCTTT. It is translated as CASSQDLDLGGAFF.

This clonotype has just a few counts. The J gene is TRBJ2-7, the V gene TRBV10-2; 7 bases align to TRBD2. V lost 8 bases, J lost 2 bases, and 9 bases stayed unmatched. CDR3 length: 14 residues. CDR1 is WSHSY, CDR2 SAAADI, per germline. The CDR3, as DNA: TGCGCCAGCTCCGCTAGCGGTATTACCTACGAGCAGTACTTC. Translated: CASSASGITYEQYF.

This clonotype was observed a few times. The chain combines TRBV18 with TRBJ1-3; D remains ambiguous. Germline V gene data show CDR1 as KGHSH and CDR2 as LQKENI. The CDR3 length is 12 residues. V lost 10 bases and J 4 bases, leaving 11 bases between the germline ends. The CDR3 loop reads CATLGPGNTIYF. CDR3 coding DNA: TGTGCCACCCTCGGTCCCGGAAACACCATATATTTT.

This clonotype was found many times. The V call is TRBV9, the J call TRBJ1-5; a possible D gene is TRBD1 (5 bases). The germline V and J ends were trimmed by 7 bases and 3 bases, with 14 bases remaining between them. This CDR3 contains 14 residues. Germline V gene lookup returns CDR1 SGDLS and CDR2 YYNGEE. The CDR3: CASAGGLNNQPQHF. The CDR3 DNA sequence: TGTGCCAGCGCCGGGGGACTCAACAATCAGCCCCAGCATTTT.

At least ten counts were recorded for this clonotype. The chain is built from TRBV14 and TRBJ2-1; D is unresolved. This CDR3 comprises 14 residues. Per germline, CDR1 SGHDN and CDR2 FVKESK. Trimming removed 1 base from V and 4 bases from J, with 8 bases in between. Here the CDR3 reads CASSQVGRYNEQFF. The CDR3, as DNA: TGTGCCAGCAGCCAAGTCGGAAGGTACAATGAGCAGTTCTTC.

This clonotype was detected only a few times. This chain joins TRBV6-4 and TRBJ2-1; D not resolved. V was trimmed by 4 bases and J by 4 bases, leaving 8 bases between them. CDR3 size: 13 residues. Per the germline V gene, CDR1 is MRHNA and CDR2 is SNTAGT. This CDR3 is CASSGGEYNEQFF. CDR3 coding DNA: TGTGCCAGCAGTGGCGGCGAATACAATGAGCAGTTCTTC.

This clonotype has a handful of counts. V usage is TRBV28 and J usage is TRBJ1-2, with no clear D. V lost 7 bases to trimming and J lost 7 bases, with 16 bases between them. Per the germline V gene, CDR1 is MDHEN and CDR2 is SYDVKM. This CDR3 region has 13 residues. CDR3 DNA: TGTGCCAGCAATACCCCCACCGGTGGTGGCTACACCTTC. It encodes CASNTPTGGGYTF.

The chain links TRBV29-1 to TRBJ2-1; D is ambiguous. The CDR3 runs to 13 residues. Looked up from germline, CDR1 is SQVTM and CDR2 is ANQGSEA. Trimming cost V 5 bases and J 4 bases, with 12 bases left between them. The CDR3 sequence: CSVSSSLYNEQFF. The CDR3, as DNA: TGCAGCGTTTCTAGTAGTCTTTACAATGAGCAGTTCTTC.

This clonotype was seen at least ten times. The genes are TRBV6-6 and TRBJ2-1; no clear D. The CDR3 sequence is 13 residues long. Trimming pared 1 base from V and 9 bases from J, leaving 10 bases between. Germline CDR1 reads MNHNY; CDR2 reads SVGAGI (reference sequence). The CDR3 reads CASSYLAVGEQFF. The CDR3 nucleotides are TGTGCCAGCAGTTACTTAGCTGTGGGTGAGCAGTTCTTC.